This T cell receptor (beta chain) emerged from a study of post-analysis software for immune sequencing data. Study as a whole: Some patients lacked subtype; others had relapsing-remitting, secondary progressive or progressive-relapsing disease. Study-level results: TRBV5-6, TRBV5-1 and TRBV20-1 were among a few TRBV segments more frequent in patients than controls.

Built from TCR beta cDNA, the libraries had unique molecular identifiers in them. TCRdb re-called the PCR reads through MiXCR, storing one row per CDR3 protein. The data hold fewer than 600,000 distinct CDR3 sequences, with nearly 45% observed a single time. As concerns this clonotype: Its specificity is not known.

The junction had 9 bases not matched to a gene; V was cut back by 4 bases and J by 0 bases. Looked up from germline, CDR1 is MGHDK and CDR2 is SYGVNS. CDR3 length: 16 amino acids. The J gene is TRBJ2-7, the V gene TRBV25-1; 7 nucleotides line up with TRBD1. Specimen: blood. The receptor's source is a girl between 5 and 17 years old with multiple sclerosis. The CDR3 loop is CASSGQGQTLSYEQYF. The CDR3, as DNA: TGTGCCAGCAGTGGACAGGGCCAAACTCTCTCCTACGAGCAGTACTTC.